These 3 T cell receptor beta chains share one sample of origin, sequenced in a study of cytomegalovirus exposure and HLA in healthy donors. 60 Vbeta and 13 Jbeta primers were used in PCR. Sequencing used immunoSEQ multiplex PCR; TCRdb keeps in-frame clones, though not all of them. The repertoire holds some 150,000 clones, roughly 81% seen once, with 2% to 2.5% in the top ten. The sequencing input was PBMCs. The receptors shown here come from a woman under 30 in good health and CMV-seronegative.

CDR3 protein: CASSAEFGTVKYNSPLHF. In DNA, the CDR3 is TGTGCCAGCAGTGCCGAATTTGGGACAGTTAAATATAATTCACCCCTCCACTTT. The chain carries TRBV6-1 and TRBJ1-6; TRBD1 agrees at 7 bases. The V and J ends lost 4 bases and 4 bases, in that order; junction bases with no gene match: 13. This CDR3 is built from 18 residues. Germline V CDR1 and CDR2: MNHNS, SASEGT.

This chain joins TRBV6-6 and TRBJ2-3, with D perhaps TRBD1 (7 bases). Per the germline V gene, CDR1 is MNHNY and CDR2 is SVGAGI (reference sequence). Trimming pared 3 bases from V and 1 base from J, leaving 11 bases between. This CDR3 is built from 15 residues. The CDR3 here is CASSYARGGTDTQYF. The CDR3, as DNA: TGTGCCAGCAGTTATGCCAGGGGGGGCACAGATACGCAGTATTTT.

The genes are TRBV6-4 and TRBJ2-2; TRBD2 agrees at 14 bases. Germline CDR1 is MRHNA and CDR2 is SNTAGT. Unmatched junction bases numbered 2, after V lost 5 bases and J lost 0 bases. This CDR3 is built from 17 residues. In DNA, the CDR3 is TGTGCCAGCAGTTGGACTAGCGGGGGGACGAACACCGGGGAGCTGTTTTTT. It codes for CASSWTSGGTNTGELFF.